The present T cell receptor (beta chain) was sequenced within a study of T cell changes during pregnancy in multiple sclerosis. The data were produced by immunoSEQ multiplex PCR, yet TCRdb's version contains in-frame clones alone and is incomplete. The sample includes approximately 40,000 clones, 70% to 90% of them seen just once. Trimming at V came to 4 bases and at J to 4 bases, leaving 4 bases not matched to a gene. Germline assignment: CDR1 KGHSH and CDR2 LQKENI. The CDR3 length is 15 residues. V and J are TRBV18 and TRBJ2-5, with 12 bases aligning to TRBD2. Sample: CD4+ T cells from peripheral blood mononuclear cells, taken before pregnancy. The source of this sequence is a female donor with multiple sclerosis, enrolled in a pregnancy study. The CDR3 nucleotides are TGTGCCAGCTCACGTCCGGGACTAGCGGGAGAGACCCAGTACTTC. Residues: CASSRPGLAGETQYF.